Below, 24 T cell receptor beta chains from the same sample are listed, as sequenced in a study of pediatric ulcerative colitis. TCRdb's copy holds only in-frame clones and misses some; the assay was immunoSEQ multiplex PCR. The data show 30,000 to 40,000 clones, more than 75% seen once. The source material was blood. The receptors derive from a boy between 10 and 17 years old with severe ulcerative colitis.

This rearrangement joins TRBV30 to TRBJ1-2; D ambiguous. Germline V lookup: CDR1 GTSNPN, CDR2 SVGIG (reference sequence). The CDR3 sequence is 13 residues long. V was shortened by 2 bases and J by 4 bases, with 11 bases between the two germline ends. CDR3 sequence (DNA): TGTGCCTGGAGTCCCCATGAACTCTATGGCTACACCTTC. Amino acids: CAWSPHELYGYTF.

The chain links TRBV5-4 to TRBJ1-1; D ambiguous. The CDR3 consists of 13 residues. Germline values: CDR1 SGHNT, CDR2 YYREEE (reference sequence). Trimming shortened V by 9 bases and J by 5 bases, and 17 bases separated the two germline ends. CDR3 sequence reads: CATLDLENTEAFF. The DNA for the CDR3 is TGTGCCACCTTGGACCTGGAGAATACTGAAGCTTTCTTT.

This clone was observed a handful of times. The chain has TRBV27 and TRBJ1-1, with D possibly TRBD1 on 6 matching bases. CDR3 length: 16 amino acids. The germline CDR1 and CDR2 sequences are MNHEY and SMNVEV (reference sequence). V gave up 7 bases and J gave up 6 bases, with 24 bases separating them. The CDR3 region has the DNA TGTGCCAGCATCGGGGGCTTTGGCGAAGGAAAACCTGAAGCTTTCTTT. This gives the protein CASIGGFGEGKPEAFF.

This chain uses TRBV9 with TRBJ1-6; 8 nucleotides agree with TRBD1. Trimming at V came to 4 bases and at J to 7 bases, leaving 7 bases not matched to a gene. In germline, CDR1 is SGDLS, CDR2 YYNGEE. CDR3 length equals 15 residues. The CDR3: CASSIQTGENSPLHF. CDR3 in DNA: TGTGCCAGCAGCATCCAGACAGGGGAAAATTCACCCCTCCACTTT.

The V and J genes are TRBV19 and TRBJ1-4, with a weak D call TRBD1 (5 bases). CDR1 is LNHDA, CDR2 SQIVND, per germline (reference sequence). V was trimmed by 8 bases and J by 2 bases, leaving 6 bases between them. This CDR3 is built from 12 residues. The CDR3 loop reads CASEGTNEKLFF. The CDR3 region has the DNA TGTGCCAGTGAGGGGACTAATGAAAAACTGTTTTTT.

The chain has TRBV5-1 and TRBJ1-3; 9 nucleotides agree with TRBD1. Per the germline V gene, CDR1 is SGHRS and CDR2 is YFSETQ. J gave up 4 bases and V 2 bases, and 4 bases lay outside the gene matches. The CDR3 consists of 15 residues. CDR3 residues: CASSFDGQGGNTIYF. Written as DNA, the CDR3 is TGCGCCAGCAGCTTTGACGGACAGGGGGGAAACACCATATATTTT. The full variable domain, completed using reference TRBV5-1 and TRBJ1-3, is KAGVTQTPRYLIKTRGQQVTLSCSPISGHRSVSWYQQTPGQGLQFLFEYFSETQRNKGNFPGRFSGRQFSNSRSEMNVSTLELGDSALYLCASSFDGQGGNTIYFGEGSWLTVV.

V usage is TRBV5-6 and J usage is TRBJ1-1; 8 bases map to TRBD1. The germline CDR1 and CDR2 sequences are SGHDT and YYEEEE. The CDR3 is 15 residues long. The V gene end was trimmed by 0 bases and the J gene end by 4 bases; junction bases not matched to a gene: 5. The CDR3: CASSLGSGGLTEAFF. CDR3 sequence (DNA): TGTGCCAGCAGCTTGGGTTCAGGGGGCCTCACTGAAGCTTTCTTT.

This chain connects TRBV7-8 to TRBJ2-5, with 10 positions matching TRBD2. Germline CDR1 is SGHVS and CDR2 is FQNEAQ. CDR3 size: 15 residues. J lost 5 bases, V lost 2 bases, and 5 bases had no gene match. Here the CDR3 reads CASSLLAGVLETQYF. CDR3 coding DNA: TGTGCCAGCAGCTTACTAGCGGGGGTCCTGGAGACCCAGTACTTC.

The rearrangement joins TRBV5-6 to TRBJ2-7; the D gene is possibly TRBD2 (6 bases). Germline assignment: CDR1 SGHDT and CDR2 YYEEEE. Trimming took 0 bases from V and 9 from J, leaving 7 bases between them. The CDR3 covers 11 residues. The CDR3: CASSLAGGQYF. CDR3 nucleotide sequence: TGTGCCAGCAGCTTGGCCGGGGGGCAGTACTTC.

J is TRBJ2-3 and V is TRBV7-9; D may be TRBD2 (5 bases). Trimming removed 4 bases at V and 1 base at J, with 18 bases between. Germline V CDR1 and CDR2: SEHNR, FQNEAQ (reference sequence). This CDR3 is built from 17 residues. The CDR3 DNA follows: TGTGCCAGCAGCTCCGGGAAGCAAAGGACGGGCACAGATACGCAGTATTTT. It is translated as CASSSGKQRTGTDTQYF.

The V gene is TRBV6-5, the J gene TRBJ2-2; D is ambiguous. Germline V gene lookup returns CDR1 MNHEY and CDR2 SVGAGI. The V and J ends lost 4 bases and 10 bases respectively, with 16 bases between them. CDR3 length: 14 residues. CDR3 sequence: CASSSWTRREELFF. CDR3 DNA sequence: TGTGCCAGCAGTTCCTGGACCCGTAGGGAGGAGCTGTTTTTT.

Only a few counts were recorded for this clone. CDR3 region: CASSSGQEYYEQYF. The CDR3 nucleotides read TGTGCCAGCAGTTCCGGACAGGAGTATTACGAGCAGTACTTC. The chain joins TRBV6-5 to TRBJ2-7; the match to TRBD1 covers 7 bases. The V segment lost 4 bases and the J segment 4 bases; nucleotides outside the gene matches: 7. The V gene's germline CDR1 is MNHEY and CDR2 SVGAGI. The CDR3 extends over 14 amino acids.

This clone was seen more than once but under ten times. This chain joins TRBV18 and TRBJ2-1, with 7 positions matching TRBD2. V lost 3 bases and J lost 6; bases outside the gene matches: 5. Germline V gene sequence: CDR1 KGHSH, CDR2 LQKENI. The CDR3 has 14 amino acids. CDR3 sequence (DNA): TGTGCCAGCTCACCGCAGACTAGCATCAATGAGCAGTTCTTC. Its translation is CASSPQTSINEQFF. The full variable domain, in which reference TRBV18 and TRBJ2-1 provide the parts outside the CDR3, is NAGVMQNPRHLVRRRGQEARLRCSPMKGHSHVYWYRQLPEEGLKFMVYLQKENIIDESGMPKERFSAEFPKEGPSILRIQQVVRGDSAAYFCASSPQTSINEQFFGPGTRLTVL.

This sequence joins TRBV13 and TRBJ2-3; the match to TRBD2 covers 8 bases. J gave up 0 bases and V 1 base, and 0 bases lay outside the gene matches. The length of the CDR3 is 15 residues. Germline CDR1 reads PRHDT; CDR2 reads FYEKMQ (reference sequence). The DNA for the CDR3 is TGTGCCAGCAGCTTAGCGGGGGGGAGCACAGATACGCAGTATTTT. Translation: CASSLAGGSTDTQYF.

This clone was detected only a few times. V usage is TRBV2 and J usage is TRBJ1-2, with no clear D. The V gene's germline CDR1 is SNHLY and CDR2 FYNNEI. The CDR3 loop spans 14 amino acids. V dropped 6 bases and J dropped 1 base, with 12 bases sitting between them. CDR3 residues: CASRLRDLNYGYTF. DNA of the CDR3: TGTGCCAGCAGACTACGGGATCTTAACTATGGCTACACCTTC.

This rearrangement joins TRBV29-1 to TRBJ1-2; D is ambiguous. Germline V gene sequence: CDR1 SQVTM, CDR2 ANQGSEA. This CDR3 comprises 12 residues. The V and J ends lost 5 bases and 6 bases respectively, with 13 bases between them. The CDR3 protein is CSVRKPSDGYTF. CDR3 sequence (DNA): TGCAGCGTTCGAAAGCCCTCAGATGGCTACACCTTC.

This clone came up a few times. V gene TRBV2 combines with J gene TRBJ1-2, with D perhaps matching TRBD1 (5 bases). The CDR3 length is 14 residues. Trimming took 0 bases from V and 3 from J, leaving 8 bases between them. Germline values: CDR1 SNHLY, CDR2 FYNNEI. The CDR3 loop is CASSEATVDYGYTF. The DNA of the CDR3 is TGTGCCAGCAGTGAAGCGACAGTGGACTATGGCTACACCTTC.

The chain is built from TRBV27 and TRBJ2-7, with 7 bases lining up with TRBD1. This CDR3 has 12 amino acids. Per germline, CDR1 MNHEY and CDR2 SMNVEV (reference sequence). J was trimmed by 3 bases and V by 5 bases; bases with no gene match: 1. As DNA, the CDR3 is TGTGCCAGCAGTCGACAGGGCTACGAGCAGTACTTC. It is translated as CASSRQGYEQYF.

J is TRBJ1-5 and V is TRBV4-1; maybe TRBD1 (6 bases). Trimming took 1 base from V and 2 from J, leaving 12 bases between them. Germline V gives CDR1 MGHRA, CDR2 YSYEKL. The CDR3 is made up of 16 amino acids. DNA for the CDR3: TGCGCCAGCAGCCAAGGCACGGGGGCAGGCAATCAGCCCCAGCATTTT. This translates into CASSQGTGAGNQPQHF.

The CDR3 DNA sequence: TGTGCCAGCAGCCCTCTGACAGGGGAAGGTTTGGGGAACACTGAAGCTTTCTTT. It translates to CASSPLTGEGLGNTEAFF. J is TRBJ1-1 and V is TRBV9, with 8 bases that match TRBD1. CDR1 is SGDLS, CDR2 YYNGEE, per germline. This CDR3 contains 18 residues. Losses at the gene ends were 4 bases for V and 1 base for J; bases not matched to a gene: 15.

The chain uses TRBV5-1 and TRBJ2-2; possibly TRBD1 or TRBD2 for D (5 bases each). Per the germline V gene, CDR1 is SGHRS and CDR2 is YFSETQ. This CDR3 region has 12 residues. Trimming cost V 7 bases and J 6 bases, with 10 bases left between them. This CDR3 reads CASYGGPGELFF. The CDR3 DNA sequence: TGCGCCAGCTATGGGGGTCCCGGGGAGCTGTTTTTT.

This chain uses TRBV30 with TRBJ1-6; no clear D. Germline V CDR1 and CDR2: GTSNPN, SVGIG (reference sequence). The V end was cut by 0 bases, the J end by 9 bases, with 9 bases between. The CDR3 length is 13 residues. The CDR3 here is CAWSVVVGSPLHF. Written as DNA, the CDR3 is TGTGCCTGGAGTGTGGTCGTCGGTTCACCCCTCCACTTT.

V usage is TRBV6-5 and J usage is TRBJ1-2, with TRBD1 matching over 9 bases. Germline V CDR1 and CDR2: MNHEY, SVGAGI. V lost 3 bases to trimming and J lost 8 bases; unmatched junction nucleotides: 7. This CDR3 is built from 14 residues. CDR3 in DNA: TGTGCCAGCAGTTATCCCGGGACAGGGAAGGGCTACACCTTC. Its protein is CASSYPGTGKGYTF.

In DNA, the CDR3 is TGCGCCAGCAGCTTGGGATCAGGGATCGGGGAGCTGTTTTTT. Its protein is CASSLGSGIGELFF. The chain recombines TRBV5-1 with TRBJ2-2, with D perhaps TRBD1 (5 bases). Between the trimmed V and J ends, which lost 0 bases and 7 bases, there was a span of 10 bases. The CDR3 length is 14 residues. CDR1 is SGHRS, CDR2 YFSETQ, per germline.